This T cell receptor beta chain was profiled in a study of T cell responses to AZD1222 COVID-19 vaccine (dated by TCRdb to the early 2020s). Background for the entire study: Because spike-specific TCR depth and breadth did not differ between the two schedules, AZD1222 recipients who got a second dose at roughly 4 weeks were pooled with those who got a second dose at roughly 12 weeks. A total of about 230 trial participants underwent TCR sequencing, of whom approximately 210 received two doses of AZD1222 and 26 received two doses of the MenACWY control vaccine. Trial participants were enrolled into age subgroups of 18-55, 56-69 and 70-plus years, which contained around 150, 28 and 57 TCR-sequenced participants, respectively.

V loses 8 bases of germline sequence and J loses 2 bases, and the interval between the two ends is 16 bases. From the germline V gene, CDR1 is SGHNT and CDR2 is YENEEA. From the cysteine through the phenylalanine, the CDR3 covers 14 amino acids. CDR3 DNA is the only sequence kept; it has 42 bases, read in frame from the first base. This clone has more than one count but fewer than ten. Its antigen has not been determined. No per-base quality is available; no much larger clone lies one base away. What the authors observed across the whole study: Reportedly, almost half of the unique spike-specific TCRs recognized epitopes lying outside the regions that are mutated in the B.1.351 and B.1.1.7 variants. Because no samples from the day 14 peak response were available, repertoires could be characterized only after the peak T cell response. Participants were mostly white British and included more females than males, and it was suggested by the authors that clonal diversity may have been underestimated. Conclusions about previously exposed vaccinees are limited, since just five to seven AZD1222 recipients were seropositive for SARS-CoV-2 at baseline. In the small 56-69-year group, the increase in depth fell short of significance, most likely because of low power. Vaccine-associated CD4 TCRs spanned the whole spike protein, with dominant responses in regions 160-218 and 743-854. After two AZD1222 doses, spike-specific TCR breadth and depth were significantly higher than at day 0 and than in MenACWY recipients.

According to the study, the label for this sample's time point signals: baseline before first vaccination. Samples from vaccinated people were obtained from the UK trials COV001 and COV002, which included a single-blind randomized controlled phase 2/3 trial of AZD1222 (ChAdOx1 nCoV-19) in healthy adults. For TCRbeta chain sequencing, PBMC samples were collected from trial participants at day 0 and at day 28 after the second dose. The CDR3 regions of human TCRbeta chains were subjected to immunosequencing. In the source study's methods: Repertoire TCRs were matched against a reference library of SARS-CoV-2-specific TCRs generated with the MIRA antigen-specificity platform. Breadth meant the fraction of unique TCRs that were SARS-CoV-2-associated, whereas depth meant the fraction of total T cells that were SARS-CoV-2-associated. Using the MIRA data, each spike-specific TCR was assigned both to the spike region to which the TCR was reactive and to a CD4 or CD8 class. Log10-transformed breadth and depth values were compared by one-way ANOVA with Sidak's multiple comparisons tests. This immuneACCESS table, as held by TCRdb, lists in-frame sequences with V and J called but not all clones. Of the missing ones, under half trace to an unresolved V gene in checked studies; the others have no known cause. V and J calls and clone size are those listed in that table; D and trimming were worked out from the DNA. The sample profile shows 100,000 or so clones; 65% to 90% of them were found once. Around 5.9% of the sample goes to the ten largest clones.

The sequence came from an adult in good health. The sequence links TRBV11-3 to TRBJ2-7, with no reliable assignment of the D segment. Sequencing used peripheral blood, obtained on day 0 of AZD1222 vaccination. Here the CDR3 is given as CASSAYSGTYEQYF. The DNA reads TGTGCCAGCTCAGCTTACTCCGGAACCTACGAGCAGTACTTC.